The entry below gives a single T cell receptor beta chain sequence along with its context. Germline loops: CDR1 MDHEN, CDR2 SYDVKM. CDR3 size: 12 residues. V was clipped by 5 bases and J by 1 base, with 5 bases between them. Using immunoSEQ multiplex PCR, the repertoire was profiled, and TCRdb retains in-frame clones only, with some absent. The table records approximately 450,000 clones, 90% of them present only once. The sample belongs to a study of Ad26.COV2.S vaccination and SARS-CoV-2 variants. Stated treatment: around 19 received Ad26.COV2.S at low or high dose, single or two shots; roughly five received placebo; per-sample allocation not given. Vaccine and placebo recipients were sampled on day 63 after the first injection.

The chain combines TRBV28 with TRBJ1-1; D not certain. This clonotype originated in a person aged 18 to 65 who received the Ad26.COV2.S COVID-19 vaccine or a placebo. This specimen was peripheral blood, taken in a trial of Ad26.COV2.S vaccine versus placebo. The CDR3 protein is CASSVQNTEAFF. CDR3 DNA sequence: TGTGCCAGCAGTGTCCAGAACACTGAAGCTTTCTTT. The full variable domain, in which reference TRBV28 and TRBJ1-1 provide the parts outside the CDR3, is DVKVTQSSRYLVKRTGEKVFLECVQDMDHENMFWYRQDPGLGLRLIYFSYDVKMKEKGDIPEGYSVSREKKERFSLILESASTNQTSMYLCASSVQNTEAFFGQGTRLTVV.